These T cell receptor beta chains were read from a single sample in a study of cytomegalovirus exposure and HLA in healthy donors. Repertoires were generated with immunoSEQ multiplex PCR, while TCRdb's copy carries only in-frame clones and drops some. The sample yields 170,000 or so clones, 77% seen once. Sequenced sample: PBMCs. Source of these receptors: a woman aged 25 to 45 in good health and CMV-seronegative. Each CDR3 is given with its conserved first and last residue. The order of the fields is J gene, V gene, clone size, D gene, CDR3 DNA, CDR3 protein. The D gene is left open where the match is weak. The size of a clone is reported for some rows only, either as once, few or many, or as a class for expanded clones.

J: TRBJ1-4; V: TRBV7-9; size: NA; D: TRBD1; DNA: TGTGCCAGCAGCTTAGGACAGGGGGCGCATAAGGAAAAACTGTTTTTT; CDR3: CASSLGQGAHKEKLFF
J: TRBJ2-7; V: TRBV7-2; size: few; D: NA; DNA: TGTGCCAGCAGCTTAAGACAGGACTCCTACGAGCAGTACTTC; CDR3: CASSLRQDSYEQYF
J: TRBJ2-2; V: TRBV6-1; size: NA; D: NA; DNA: TGTGCCAGCAGATTGCAGGGGATTGACACCGGGGAGCTGTTTTTT; CDR3: CASRLQGIDTGELFF
J: TRBJ2-7; V: TRBV14; size: NA; D: NA; DNA: TGTGCCAGCAGCCCCGGGGAATCCTACGAGCAGTACTTC; CDR3: CASSPGESYEQYF
J: TRBJ2-1; V: TRBV28; size: NA; D: NA; DNA: TGTGCCAGCGAAGGGGCTTTGAATGAGCAGTTCTTC; CDR3: CASEGALNEQFF
J: TRBJ1-5; V: TRBV2; size: NA; D: TRBD1; DNA: TGTGCCAGCAGTGACCCGACAGGGCGTCTCGGTCAGCCCCAGCATTTT; CDR3: CASSDPTGRLGQPQHF
J: TRBJ1-4; V: TRBV7-9; size: NA; D: NA; DNA: TGTGCCAGCAGCAAAGGTACAGGAGGGGCTAATGAAAAACTGTTTTTT; CDR3: CASSKGTGGANEKLFF
J: TRBJ2-3; V: TRBV5-4; size: NA; D: NA; DNA: TGTGCCAGCAGCTTGGTGGTAGCCGGGGATACGCAGTATTTT; CDR3: CASSLVVAGDTQYF
J: TRBJ2-3; V: TRBV15; size: NA; D: TRBD2; DNA: TGTGCCACCAGGACTAGCGGTGCGGATACGCAGTATTTT; CDR3: CATRTSGADTQYF
J: TRBJ1-1; V: TRBV5-1; size: NA; D: TRBD1; DNA: TGCGCCAGCAGCTCGTCAGGACAGGGGACTGAAGCTTTCTTT; CDR3: CASSSSGQGTEAFF
J: TRBJ2-7; V: TRBV4-1; size: NA; D: TRBD1; DNA: TGCGCCAGCAGCGAAGGACAGGGGTCCTACGAGCAGTACTTC; CDR3: CASSEGQGSYEQYF
J: TRBJ2-3; V: TRBV4-2; size: NA; D: NA; DNA: TGTGCCAGCAGCCAAGCGGACAGACGCAGCACAGATACGCAGTATTTT; CDR3: CASSQADRRSTDTQYF
J: TRBJ2-7; V: TRBV6-5; size: NA; D: TRBD2; DNA: TGTGCCAGCAGCCCGGTCGAAGCGGGGAAAGACGAGCAGTACTTC; CDR3: CASSPVEAGKDEQYF
J: TRBJ2-2; V: TRBV2; size: NA; D: TRBD2; DNA: TGTGCCAGCGAAGGACTAGCGGGACGACAAAACACCGGGGAGCTGTTTTTT; CDR3: CASEGLAGRQNTGELFF
J: TRBJ1-4; V: TRBV27; size: NA; D: NA; DNA: TGTGCCAGCAGTTTAGGCTGGGCGCGGGGGAGGTCTGAAAAACTGTTTTTT; CDR3: CASSLGWARGRSEKLFF
J: TRBJ1-2; V: TRBV18; size: NA; D: TRBD1; DNA: TGTGCCAGCTCACCAGGACAGGGGGTGAGGTTGGTTGGCTACACCTTC; CDR3: CASSPGQGVRLVGYTF
J: TRBJ2-3; V: TRBV4-1; size: NA; D: TRBD2; DNA: TGCGCCAGCAGCCAAGGACTAGCGGGGGGTTTCGGAGGGACAGATACGCAGTATTTT; CDR3: CASSQGLAGGFGGTDTQYF
J: TRBJ1-2; V: TRBV9; size: NA; D: NA; DNA: TGTGCCAGCAGCGCCCAGGTGGGCTACACCTTC; CDR3: CASSAQVGYTF
J: TRBJ1-4; V: TRBV19; size: NA; D: NA; DNA: TGTGCCAGTAGTATAGCTGGTCTGAACAGGGATAATGAAAAACTGTTTTTT; CDR3: CASSIAGLNRDNEKLFF
J: TRBJ1-2; V: TRBV19; size: few; D: TRBD1; DNA: TGTGCCAGTAGCCTACAAACAGGGGAAAACGGCTACACCTTC; CDR3: CASSLQTGENGYTF
J: TRBJ2-3; V: TRBV6-5; size: NA; D: NA; DNA: TGTGCCAGCAGTTTTGGGGGCGGTAGTACAGATACGCAGTATTTT; CDR3: CASSFGGGSTDTQYF
J: TRBJ1-3; V: TRBV6-5; size: NA; D: NA; DNA: TGTGCCACCCTACAGAGCTCTGGAAACACCATATATTTT; CDR3: CATLQSSGNTIYF